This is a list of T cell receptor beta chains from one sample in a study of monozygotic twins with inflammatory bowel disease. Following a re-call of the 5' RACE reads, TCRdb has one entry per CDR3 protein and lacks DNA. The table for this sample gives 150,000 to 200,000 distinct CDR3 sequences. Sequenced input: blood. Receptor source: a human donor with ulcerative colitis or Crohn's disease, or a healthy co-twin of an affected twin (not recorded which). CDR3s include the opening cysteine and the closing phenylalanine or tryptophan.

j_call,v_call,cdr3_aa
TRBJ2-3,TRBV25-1,CASSEYWTESYTDTQYF
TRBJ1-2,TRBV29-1,CSVVGQNYGYTF
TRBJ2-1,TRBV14,CASSLRTGGRHNEQFF
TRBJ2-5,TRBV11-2,CASSSSFLGGRRGETQYF
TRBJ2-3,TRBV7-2,CASSLVGGSGGTDTQYF
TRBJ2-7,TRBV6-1,CASSPVGGTYEQYF
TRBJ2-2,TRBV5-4,CASSSAGVSGELFF
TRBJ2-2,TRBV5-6,CASSKGLAGTGELFF
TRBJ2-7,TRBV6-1,CASAQDRVLVEQYF
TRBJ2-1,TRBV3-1,CASSQERGQGDYNEQFF
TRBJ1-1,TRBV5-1,CASSLAGSGTEAFF
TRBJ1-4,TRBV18,CASSPRQGETNEKLFF
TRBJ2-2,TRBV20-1,CSARAVGPDTGELFF
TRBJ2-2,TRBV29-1,CSVSLLAERGTGELFF
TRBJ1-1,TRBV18,CASSPPPTGTEAFF
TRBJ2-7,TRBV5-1,CASSGTAASYEQYF
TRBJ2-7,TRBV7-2,CASSPDLYSSYEQYF
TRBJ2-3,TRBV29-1,CSVDQDLKTDTQYF
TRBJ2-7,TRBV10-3,CAIAGRDRYYEQYF
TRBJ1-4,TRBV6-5,CASSYSTRGQGREKLFF
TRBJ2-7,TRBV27,CASSLLVGGEQYF
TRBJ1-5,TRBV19,CASSIRGSGNQPQHF
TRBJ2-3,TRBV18,CASSPPGGPDTQYF
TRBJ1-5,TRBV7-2,CASSLGRNSNQPQHF
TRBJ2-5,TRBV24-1,CATSDFGQQETQYF
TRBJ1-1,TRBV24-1,CAYPGTGGDTEAFF
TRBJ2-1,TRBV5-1,CASRGDLALENNEQFF
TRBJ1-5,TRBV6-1,CASSERGSWGRNQPQHF
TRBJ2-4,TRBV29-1,CSISRASKNIQYF
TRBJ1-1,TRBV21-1,CASSRAGGGTEAFF
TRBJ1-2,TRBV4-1,CASSQDLDGGYTF
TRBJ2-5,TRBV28,CASKMDRTQYF
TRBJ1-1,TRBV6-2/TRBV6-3,CASSYRRNRGNTEAFF
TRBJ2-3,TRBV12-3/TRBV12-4,CASSLAPPSTDTQYF
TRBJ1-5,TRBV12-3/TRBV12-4,CASSWRGDLNQPQHF
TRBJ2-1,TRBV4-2,CASSLSGTPKRYEQFF
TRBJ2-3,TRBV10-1,CASSSGRSITDTQYF
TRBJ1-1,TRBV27,CASSVWRTGGHTEAFF
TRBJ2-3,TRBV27,CASSPHADTQYF
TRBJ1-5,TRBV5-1,CASSEGGSNQPQHF
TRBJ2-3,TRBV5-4,CASSLVASGRGLGTDTQYF
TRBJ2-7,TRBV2,CASSEAAGGLYEQYF
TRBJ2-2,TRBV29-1,CSVKTGGTGELFF
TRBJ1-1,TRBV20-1,CSALGLNTEAFF
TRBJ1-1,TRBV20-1,CSAREGAGSEAFF
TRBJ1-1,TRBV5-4,CASKASDTEAFF
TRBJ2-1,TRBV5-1,CASSYGGRGSYNEQFF
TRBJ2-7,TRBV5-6,CASSSGNSYEQYF
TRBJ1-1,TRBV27,CASSLSGDGGPSTEAFF
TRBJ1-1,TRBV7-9,CASSLGTGRQEAFF
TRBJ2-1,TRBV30,CAWSPMREQFF
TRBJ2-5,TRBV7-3,CASSSLQGGQTQYF
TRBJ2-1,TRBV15,CATSRIGQPYNEQFF
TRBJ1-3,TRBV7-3,CASSPEAGRNTIYF
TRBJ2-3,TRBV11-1,CASSLPHRTDTQYF